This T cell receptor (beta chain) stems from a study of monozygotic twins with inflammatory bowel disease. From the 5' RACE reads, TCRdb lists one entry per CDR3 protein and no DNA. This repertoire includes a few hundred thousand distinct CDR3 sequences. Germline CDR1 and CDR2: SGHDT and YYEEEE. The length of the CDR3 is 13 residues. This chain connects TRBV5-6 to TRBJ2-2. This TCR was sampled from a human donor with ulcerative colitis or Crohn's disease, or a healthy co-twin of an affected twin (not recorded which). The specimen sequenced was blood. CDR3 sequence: CASSFASTGELFF.